These 18 T cell receptor beta chains share one sample of origin, sequenced in a study of blood T cell repertoires in COVID-19. The assay was immunoSEQ multiplex PCR, and TCRdb's table has in-frame clones only and misses some. The repertoire consists of 400,000 or so clones, with around 87% occurring once and the leading ten covering about 3%. The source material was peripheral blood. These receptors were collected from a human donor in a cohort sampled during active COVID-19.

CDR3 amino acids: CASIGTSGETQYF. The CDR3 DNA follows: TGTGCCAGCATTGGGACTAGCGGGGAGACCCAGTACTTC. The chain links TRBV2 to TRBJ2-5, with 12 nucleotides matching TRBD2. The CDR3 contains 13 residues. Germline V gene sequence: CDR1 SNHLY, CDR2 FYNNEI. Trimming removed 7 bases from V and 5 bases from J; junction bases left unmatched: 2.

The V and J genes are TRBV28 and TRBJ1-1, with TRBD1 matching 10 bases. CDR1 and CDR2 from the germline V gene are MDHEN and SYDVKM. The V segment lost 6 bases and the J segment 4 bases; nucleotides outside the gene matches: 5. The CDR3 is 14 residues long. The CDR3 region has the DNA TGTGCCAGCAGATCCGGGACAGGGGTCACTGAAGCTTTCTTT. Protein: CASRSGTGVTEAFF.

The chain couples TRBV20-1 to TRBJ1-2; D gene uncertain. Between the trimmed V and J ends, which lost 6 bases and 6 bases, there was a span of 11 bases. The CDR3 is made up of 11 amino acids. CDR1 and CDR2 from the germline V gene are DFQATT and SNEGSKA (reference sequence). The CDR3 spells CSAASGNGYTF. The CDR3 DNA reads as TGCAGTGCCGCGTCGGGTAATGGCTACACCTTC.

The chain joins TRBV11-2 to TRBJ2-7, with 9 bases identical to TRBD1. Germline V gene sequence: CDR1 SGHAT, CDR2 FQNNGV. V shed 5 bases and J 0 bases; nucleotides not matched to a gene: 8. This CDR3 region has 16 residues. CDR3 sequence: CASSTPPGQGSYEQYF. The CDR3 DNA reads as TGTGCCAGCAGCACCCCTCCGGGACAGGGCTCCTACGAGCAGTACTTC.

The genes are TRBV2 and TRBJ2-1, with D unresolved. Trimming removed 1 base at V and 0 bases at J, with 7 bases between. Germline V gives CDR1 SNHLY, CDR2 FYNNEI. The CDR3 covers 15 residues. CDR3 sequence reads: CASSEGLSSYNEQFF. The CDR3 DNA reads TGTGCCAGCAGTGAAGGTCTAAGCTCCTACAATGAGCAGTTCTTC.

The J gene is TRBJ1-5, the V gene TRBV12-3 or TRBV12-4; D is undetermined. V gave up 6 bases and J gave up 8 bases, with 14 bases separating them. CDR3 length: 13 residues. CDR3 sequence: CASSQGGNEPQHF. The CDR3 region has the DNA TGTGCCAGCAGCCAAGGCGGGAATGAGCCCCAGCATTTT.

This CDR3 is CASSRGQYGYTF. The CDR3 bases are TGTGCCAGCAGCCGAGGACAGTATGGCTACACCTTC. V is TRBV3-1 (or the pseudogene TRBV3-2) and J is TRBJ1-2, with D tentatively TRBD1 (6 bases). CDR1 and CDR2 (germline): LGHDT, YNNKEL (reference sequence). The V and J ends lost 4 bases and 5 bases respectively, with 8 bases between them. The CDR3 has 12 residues.

This clone was detected once. The chain uses TRBV6-1 and TRBJ2-7, with TRBD1 as a possible D gene (6 bases). Germline CDR1 is MNHNS and CDR2 is SASEGT. The V and J ends lost 3 bases and 6 bases respectively, with 15 bases between them. The CDR3 contains 14 residues. CDR3 residues: CASSESGEGSEQYF. CDR3 sequence (DNA): TGTGCCAGCAGTGAGTCAGGGGAAGGAAGCGAGCAGTACTTC.

This clone was picked up one time. V usage is TRBV6-5 and J usage is TRBJ1-4, with 7 bases fitting TRBD1. Per germline, CDR1 MNHEY and CDR2 SVGAGI. This CDR3 has 16 amino acids. The junction had 7 bases not matched to a gene; V was cut back by 0 bases and J by 6 bases. As DNA, the CDR3 is TGTGCCAGCAGTTACTCGGGGGCAGGGGGAGATGAAAAACTGTTTTTT. This encodes CASSYSGAGGDEKLFF.

The chain combines TRBV4-2 with TRBJ1-2, with D unresolved. This CDR3 region has 14 residues. Trimming cost V 1 base and J 3 bases, with 9 bases left between them. Per germline, CDR1 LGHNA and CDR2 YNFKEQ. CDR3 sequence: CASSQAAVYYGYTF. In nucleotides, the CDR3 is TGTGCCAGCAGCCAAGCTGCGGTTTACTATGGCTACACCTTC.

This clone was recorded many times. The chain employs TRBV19 and TRBJ1-2; 10 bases are shared with TRBD1. CDR1 and CDR2 (germline): LNHDA, SQIVND (reference sequence). Trimming removed 3 bases from V and 4 bases from J; junction bases left unmatched: 5. The CDR3 is 15 residues long. As DNA, the CDR3 is TGTGCCAGTAGTATGGGACAGGGGATAGTCTATGGCTACACCTTC. It specifies CASSMGQGIVYGYTF.

The V and J genes are TRBV27 and TRBJ2-1, with TRBD1 matching 8 bases. The CDR3 sequence is 15 residues long. Germline CDR1 is MNHEY and CDR2 is SMNVEV (reference sequence). With 1 base clipped from V and 8 bases from J, the junction kept 7 bases outside the gene matches. Here the CDR3 reads CASSLFNNRGYEQFF. The CDR3, as DNA: TGTGCCAGCAGTTTATTTAACAACAGGGGGTATGAGCAGTTCTTC.

CDR3 loop: CASSFSDTQYF. CDR3 coding DNA: TGTGCCAGCAGTTTCTCAGATACGCAGTATTTT. This chain connects TRBV12-3 or TRBV12-4 to TRBJ2-3; no clear D gene. The CDR3 consists of 11 residues. The germline V and J ends were trimmed by 3 bases and 4 bases, with 2 bases remaining between them.

The chain has TRBV4-2 and TRBJ2-7, with a weak D call TRBD2 (6 bases). Germline CDR1 is LGHNA and CDR2 is YNFKEQ. The length of the CDR3 is 14 residues. The V end lost 3 bases, the J end lost 0 bases, and 9 bases lay between the germline ends. This CDR3 is CASSHSGTSYEQYF. CDR3 nucleotides: TGTGCCAGCAGCCATAGCGGCACCTCCTACGAGCAGTACTTC.

The chain uses TRBV25-1 and TRBJ1-3; unclear D gene. There are 16 residues in the CDR3. Trimming removed 1 base from V and 0 bases from J, with 10 bases in between. CDR1 and CDR2 from the germline V gene are MGHDK and SYGVNS. This chain's CDR3 is CASSEWEGSSGNTIYF. The CDR3 coding sequence is TGTGCCAGCAGTGAATGGGAAGGGAGCTCTGGAAACACCATATATTTT.

The V and J genes are TRBV6-5 and TRBJ2-5; the D is unclear. CDR1 MNHEY and CDR2 SVGAGI come from the germline V gene. Between the trimmed V and J ends, which lost 5 bases and 2 bases, there was a span of 9 bases. The CDR3 runs to 13 residues. The CDR3 DNA follows: TGTGCCAGCAGTAGAGATCCGCAAGAGACCCAGTACTTC. This encodes CASSRDPQETQYF.

This clone was picked up a small number of times. The rearrangement joins TRBV7-9 to TRBJ1-4; TRBD1 might be the D (6 bases). V dropped 0 bases and J dropped 2 bases, with 10 bases sitting between them. The germline CDR1 and CDR2 sequences are SEHNR and FQNEAQ (reference sequence). This CDR3 spans 16 amino acids. The CDR3 bases are TGTGCCAGCAGCTTAGCAATTGGACAGACTAATGAAAAACTGTTTTTT. It is translated as CASSLAIGQTNEKLFF.

The rearrangement uses TRBV11-2 and TRBJ2-7; D unclear. V was shortened by 4 bases and J by 2 bases, with 15 bases between the two germline ends. Germline CDR1 SGHAT, CDR2 FQNNGV. This CDR3 is built from 15 residues. In nucleotides, the CDR3 is TGTGCCAGCAGCTCACTAATCTGGGTGACCTACGAGCAGTACTTC. It translates to CASSSLIWVTYEQYF.